This entry concerns a single T cell receptor (beta chain). This record belongs to a study of T cells after yellow fever vaccination. CDR1 and CDR2 (germline): KGHSH, LQKENI. CDR3 length: 15 residues. With V trimmed by 6 bases and J by 3 bases, 9 bases remained unmatched. TCRdb re-analysed the 5' RACE reads in MiXCR, keeping a single row per CDR3 protein. There are a few hundred thousand distinct CDR3 sequences in the sample; 15% to 20% occur only once, and more than 13% lies in the top ten. The origin of this receptor is a man aged 25-40 years who received the YFV17D yellow fever vaccine. Sequencing was performed on PBMCs, taken 15 days after the yellow fever booster vaccination. The chain uses TRBV18 and TRBJ2-7; 9 nucleotides align to TRBD2. This CDR3 is CASSVASGTIYEQYF. The CDR3 bases are TGTGCCAGCTCCGTGGCTAGCGGGACGATCTACGAGCAGTACTTC.